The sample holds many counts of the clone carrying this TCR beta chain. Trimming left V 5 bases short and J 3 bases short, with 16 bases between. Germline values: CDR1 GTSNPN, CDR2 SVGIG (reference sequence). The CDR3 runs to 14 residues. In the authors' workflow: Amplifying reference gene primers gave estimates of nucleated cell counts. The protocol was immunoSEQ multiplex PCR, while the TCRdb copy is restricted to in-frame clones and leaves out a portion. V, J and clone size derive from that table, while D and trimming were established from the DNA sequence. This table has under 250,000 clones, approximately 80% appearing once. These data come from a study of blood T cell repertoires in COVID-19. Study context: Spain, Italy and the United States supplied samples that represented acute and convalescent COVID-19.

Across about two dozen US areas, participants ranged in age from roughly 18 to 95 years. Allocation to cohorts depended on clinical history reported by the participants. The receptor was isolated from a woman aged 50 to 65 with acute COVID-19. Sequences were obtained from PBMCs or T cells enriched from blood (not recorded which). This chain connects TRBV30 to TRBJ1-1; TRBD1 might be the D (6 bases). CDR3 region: CAWGTMGGHTEAFF. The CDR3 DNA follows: TGTGCCTGGGGGACCATGGGGGGGCACACTGAAGCTTTCTTT. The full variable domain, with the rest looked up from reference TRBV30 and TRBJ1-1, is SQTIHQWPATLVQPVGSPLSLECTVEGTSNPNLYWYRQAAGRGLQLLFYSVGIGQISSEVPQNLSASRPQDRQFILSSKKLLLSDSGFYLCAWGTMGGHTEAFFGQGTRLTVV.